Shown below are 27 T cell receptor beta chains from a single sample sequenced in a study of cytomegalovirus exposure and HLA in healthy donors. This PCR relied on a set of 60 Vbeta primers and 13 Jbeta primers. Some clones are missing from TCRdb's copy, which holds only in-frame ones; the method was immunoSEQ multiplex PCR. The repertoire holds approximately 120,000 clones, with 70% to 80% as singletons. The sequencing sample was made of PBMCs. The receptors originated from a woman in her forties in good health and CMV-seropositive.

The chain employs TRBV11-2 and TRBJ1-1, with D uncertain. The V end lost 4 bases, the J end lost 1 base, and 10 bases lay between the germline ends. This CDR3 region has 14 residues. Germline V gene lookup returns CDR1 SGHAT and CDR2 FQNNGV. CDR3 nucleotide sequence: TGTGCCAGCAGCTGGACGGGAGGGAACACTGAAGCTTTCTTT. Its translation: CASSWTGGNTEAFF.

In DNA, the CDR3 is TGTGCTAGTGGTTTGGAGACAGGGATGTACGAGCAGTACTTC. It specifies CASGLETGMYEQYF. The chain combines TRBV12-5 with TRBJ2-7; 7 bases align to TRBD1. Germline assignment: CDR1 LGHNT and CDR2 FRNRAP. J lost 4 bases, V lost 1 base, and 4 bases had no gene match. There are 14 residues in the CDR3.

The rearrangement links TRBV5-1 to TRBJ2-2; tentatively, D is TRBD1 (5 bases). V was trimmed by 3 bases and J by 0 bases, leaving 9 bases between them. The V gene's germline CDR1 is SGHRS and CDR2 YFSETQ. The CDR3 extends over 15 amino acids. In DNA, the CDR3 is TGCGCCAGCAGCTCGGACATCCCGAACACCGGGGAGCTGTTTTTT. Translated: CASSSDIPNTGELFF.

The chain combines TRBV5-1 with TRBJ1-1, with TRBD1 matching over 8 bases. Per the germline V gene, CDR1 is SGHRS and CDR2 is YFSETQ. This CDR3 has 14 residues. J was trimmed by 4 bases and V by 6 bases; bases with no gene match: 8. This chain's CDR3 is CASTLQGGITEAFF. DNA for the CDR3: TGCGCCAGCACCCTACAGGGGGGGATCACTGAAGCTTTCTTT.

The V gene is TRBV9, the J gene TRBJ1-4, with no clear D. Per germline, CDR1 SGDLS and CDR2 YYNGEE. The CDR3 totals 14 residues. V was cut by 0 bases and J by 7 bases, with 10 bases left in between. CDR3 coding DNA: TGTGCCAGCAGCGTAGCGGGAGGAGGTGAAAAACTGTTTTTT. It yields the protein CASSVAGGGEKLFF.

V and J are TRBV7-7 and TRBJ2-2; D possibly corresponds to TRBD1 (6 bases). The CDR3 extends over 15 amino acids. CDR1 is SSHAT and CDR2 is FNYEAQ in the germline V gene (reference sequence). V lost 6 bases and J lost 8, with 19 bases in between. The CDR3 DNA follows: TGTGCCAGCAGTCAACCCGGGACAATAGGGGGGGAGCTGTTTTTT. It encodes CASSQPGTIGGELFF.

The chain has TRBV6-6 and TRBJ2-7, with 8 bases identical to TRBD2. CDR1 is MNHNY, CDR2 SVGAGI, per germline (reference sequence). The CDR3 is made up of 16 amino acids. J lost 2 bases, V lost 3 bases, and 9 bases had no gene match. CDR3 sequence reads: CASSYPKARGAYEQYF. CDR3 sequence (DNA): TGTGCCAGCAGTTATCCGAAGGCGCGGGGGGCCTACGAGCAGTACTTC.

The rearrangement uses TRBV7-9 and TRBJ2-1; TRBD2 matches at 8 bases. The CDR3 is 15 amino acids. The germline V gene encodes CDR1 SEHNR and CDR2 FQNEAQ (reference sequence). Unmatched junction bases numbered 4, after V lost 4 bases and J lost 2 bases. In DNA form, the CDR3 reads TGTGCCAGCAGCTACGCCGGGGGGGCCTACAATGAGCAGTTCTTC. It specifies CASSYAGGAYNEQFF.

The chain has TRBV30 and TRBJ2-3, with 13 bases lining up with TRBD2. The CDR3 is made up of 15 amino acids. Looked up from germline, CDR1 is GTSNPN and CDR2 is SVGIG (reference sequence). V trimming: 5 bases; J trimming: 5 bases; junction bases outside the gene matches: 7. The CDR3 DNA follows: TGTGCCTGGGGTGGGACTAGCGGGGTCTTAGATACGCAGTATTTT. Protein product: CAWGGTSGVLDTQYF.

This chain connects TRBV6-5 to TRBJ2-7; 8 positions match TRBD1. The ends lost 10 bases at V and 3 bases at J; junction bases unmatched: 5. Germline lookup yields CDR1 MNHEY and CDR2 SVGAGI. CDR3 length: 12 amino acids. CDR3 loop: CATRDRGYEQYF. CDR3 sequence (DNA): TGTGCCACACGAGACAGGGGCTACGAGCAGTACTTC.

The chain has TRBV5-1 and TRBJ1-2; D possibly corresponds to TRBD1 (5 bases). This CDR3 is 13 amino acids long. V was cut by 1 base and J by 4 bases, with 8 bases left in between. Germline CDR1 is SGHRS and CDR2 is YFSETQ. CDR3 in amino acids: CASSLQGGYGYTF. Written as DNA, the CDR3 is TGCGCCAGCAGCTTGCAGGGAGGCTATGGCTACACCTTC.

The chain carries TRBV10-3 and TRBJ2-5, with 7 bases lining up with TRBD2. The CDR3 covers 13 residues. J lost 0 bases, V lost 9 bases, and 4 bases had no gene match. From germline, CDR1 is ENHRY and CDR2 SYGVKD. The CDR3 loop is CAISGLDQETQYF. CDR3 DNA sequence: TGTGCCATATCCGGACTAGACCAAGAGACCCAGTACTTC.

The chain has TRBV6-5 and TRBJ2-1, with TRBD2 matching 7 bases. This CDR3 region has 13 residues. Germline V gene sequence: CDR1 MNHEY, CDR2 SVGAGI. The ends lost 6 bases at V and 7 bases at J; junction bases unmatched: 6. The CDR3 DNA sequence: TGTGCCAGCAGCAGGACTAGAGGGAATGAGCAGTTCTTC. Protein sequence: CASSRTRGNEQFF.

The CDR3 here is CASSGSLTGGAIYF. CDR3 DNA: TGTGCCAGCAGTGGATCACTAACAGGGGGGGCCATATATTTT. V gene TRBV27 combines with J gene TRBJ1-3, with 8 bases matching TRBD1. This CDR3 has 14 amino acids. Germline CDR1 reads MNHEY; CDR2 reads SMNVEV (reference sequence). With 5 bases clipped from V and 11 bases from J, the junction kept 11 bases outside the gene matches.

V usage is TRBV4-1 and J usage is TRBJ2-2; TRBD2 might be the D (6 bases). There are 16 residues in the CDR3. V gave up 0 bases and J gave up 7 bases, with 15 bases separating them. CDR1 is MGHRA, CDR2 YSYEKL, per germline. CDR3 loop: CASSQDNGEAGGELFF. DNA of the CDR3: TGCGCCAGCAGCCAAGATAACGGGGAGGCGGGCGGGGAGCTGTTTTTT.

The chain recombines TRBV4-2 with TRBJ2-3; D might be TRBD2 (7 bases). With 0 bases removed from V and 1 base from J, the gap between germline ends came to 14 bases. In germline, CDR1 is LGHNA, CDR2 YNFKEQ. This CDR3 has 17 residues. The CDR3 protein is CASSQEVGGARTDTQYF. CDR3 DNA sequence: TGTGCCAGCAGCCAAGAGGTGGGGGGGGCCCGCACAGATACGCAGTATTTT.

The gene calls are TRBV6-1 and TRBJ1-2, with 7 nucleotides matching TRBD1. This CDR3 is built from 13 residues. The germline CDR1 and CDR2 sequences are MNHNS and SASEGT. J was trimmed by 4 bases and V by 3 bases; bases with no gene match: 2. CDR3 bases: TGTGCCAGCAGTGACTCAGGGGGCTATGGCTACACCTTC. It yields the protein CASSDSGGYGYTF.

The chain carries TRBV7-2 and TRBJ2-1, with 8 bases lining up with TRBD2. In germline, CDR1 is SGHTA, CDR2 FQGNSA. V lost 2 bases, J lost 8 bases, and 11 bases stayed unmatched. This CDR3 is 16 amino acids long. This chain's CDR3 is CASSLLWGSAGDEQFF. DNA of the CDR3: TGTGCCAGCAGCTTACTCTGGGGGTCAGCGGGGGATGAGCAGTTCTTC.

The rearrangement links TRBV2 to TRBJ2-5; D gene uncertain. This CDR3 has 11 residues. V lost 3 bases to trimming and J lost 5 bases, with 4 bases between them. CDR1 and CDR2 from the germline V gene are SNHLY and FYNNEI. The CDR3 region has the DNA TGTGCCAGCAGTGAGCGGGAGACCCAGTACTTC. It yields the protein CASSERETQYF.

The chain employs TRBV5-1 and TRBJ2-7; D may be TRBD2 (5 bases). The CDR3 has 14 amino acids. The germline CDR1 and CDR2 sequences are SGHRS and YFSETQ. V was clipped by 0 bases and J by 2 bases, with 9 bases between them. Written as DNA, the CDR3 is TGCGCCAGCAGCTTGGAGCCGGGAACCTACGAGCAGTACTTC. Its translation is CASSLEPGTYEQYF.

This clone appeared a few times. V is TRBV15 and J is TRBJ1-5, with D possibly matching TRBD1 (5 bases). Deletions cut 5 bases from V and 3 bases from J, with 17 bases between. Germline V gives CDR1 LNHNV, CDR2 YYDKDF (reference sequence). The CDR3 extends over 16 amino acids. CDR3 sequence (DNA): TGTGCCACCAGCCACTCTCCGACAGCAATCAATCAGCCCCAGCATTTT. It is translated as CATSHSPTAINQPQHF.

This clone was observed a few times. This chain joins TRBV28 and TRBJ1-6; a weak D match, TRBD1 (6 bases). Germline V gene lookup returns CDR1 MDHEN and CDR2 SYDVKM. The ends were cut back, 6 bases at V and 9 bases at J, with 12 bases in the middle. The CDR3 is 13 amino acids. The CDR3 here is CASRLTGVSPLHF. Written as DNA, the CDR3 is TGTGCCAGCAGACTGACAGGTGTTTCACCCCTCCACTTT.

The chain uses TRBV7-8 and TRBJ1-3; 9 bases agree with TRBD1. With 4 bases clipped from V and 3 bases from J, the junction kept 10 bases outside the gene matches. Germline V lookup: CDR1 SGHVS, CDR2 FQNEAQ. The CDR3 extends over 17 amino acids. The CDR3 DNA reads TGTGCCAGCAGCTCCAGGGAGGGACAGGGACTTGGAAACACCATATATTTT. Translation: CASSSREGQGLGNTIYF.

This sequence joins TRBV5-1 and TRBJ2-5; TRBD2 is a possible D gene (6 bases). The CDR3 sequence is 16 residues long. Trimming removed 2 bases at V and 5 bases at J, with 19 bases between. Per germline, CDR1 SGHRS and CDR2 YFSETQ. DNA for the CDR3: TGCGCCAGCAGCTTCGCGGGACTCCCGCGAGGCGAGACCCAGTACTTC. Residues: CASSFAGLPRGETQYF.

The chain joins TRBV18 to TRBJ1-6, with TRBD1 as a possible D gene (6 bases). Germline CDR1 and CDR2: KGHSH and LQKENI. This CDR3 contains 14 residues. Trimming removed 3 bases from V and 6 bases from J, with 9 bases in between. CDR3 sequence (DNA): TGTGCCAGCTCACCTGGGACAACTAATTCACCCCTCCACTTT. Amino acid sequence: CASSPGTTNSPLHF.

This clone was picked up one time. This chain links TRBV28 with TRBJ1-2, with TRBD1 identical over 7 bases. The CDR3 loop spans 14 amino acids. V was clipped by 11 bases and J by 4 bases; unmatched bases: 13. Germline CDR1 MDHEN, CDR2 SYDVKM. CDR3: CAVATGQITYGYTF. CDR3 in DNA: TGTGCCGTCGCAACGGGACAGATCACCTATGGCTACACCTTC.

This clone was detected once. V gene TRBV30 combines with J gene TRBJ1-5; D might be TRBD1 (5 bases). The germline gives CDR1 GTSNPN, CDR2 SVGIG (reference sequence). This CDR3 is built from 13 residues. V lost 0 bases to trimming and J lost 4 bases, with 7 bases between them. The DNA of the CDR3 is TGTGCCTGGAGTGTACAGGTTAATCAGCCCCAGCATTTT. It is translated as CAWSVQVNQPQHF. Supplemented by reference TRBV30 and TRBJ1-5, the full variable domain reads SQTIHQWPATLVQPVGSPLSLECTVEGTSNPNLYWYRQAAGRGLQLLFYSVGIGQISSEVPQNLSASRPQDRQFILSSKKLLLSDSGFYLCAWSVQVNQPQHFGDGTRLSIL.